The clone carrying this T cell receptor (beta chain) occurred a few times. Its antigen is as yet unknown. Treatment described: roughly ten-day PBMC culture with coronavirus spike peptide pools or control peptides (ViraFEST assay). ViraFEST sequenced TCRs after peptide-pool expansion of antigen-specific T cells. V was clipped by 7 bases and J by 3 bases, with 7 bases between them. There are 12 residues in the CDR3. Looked up from germline, CDR1 is MNHEY and CDR2 is SMNVEV (reference sequence). With the Oncomine TCR Beta short-read assay, DNA from cultured CD4+ T cells was sequenced. TCRdb used MiXCR to reprocess the PCR reads, holding one entry per CDR3 protein. The sample yields approximately 12,000 distinct CDR3 sequences, 40% to 55% seen once. The data belong to a study of vaccination and CD4 T cells after COVID-19. Study-level background: Vaccination of participants consisted of two doses of either BNT162b2 or mRNA-1273 vaccine. Collection of post-COVID samples occurred a median approximately 94 days after diagnosis, spanning a range of 35 to 161.

Material: CD4+ T cells from blood, cultured in vitro. This TCR was sampled from a human donor who had recovered from COVID-19. The chain carries TRBV27 and TRBJ1-5; no reliable D call. The CDR3 protein is CASKVTNQPQHF. The CDR3 DNA is TGTGCCAGCAAAGTAACCAATCAGCCCCAGCATTTT.